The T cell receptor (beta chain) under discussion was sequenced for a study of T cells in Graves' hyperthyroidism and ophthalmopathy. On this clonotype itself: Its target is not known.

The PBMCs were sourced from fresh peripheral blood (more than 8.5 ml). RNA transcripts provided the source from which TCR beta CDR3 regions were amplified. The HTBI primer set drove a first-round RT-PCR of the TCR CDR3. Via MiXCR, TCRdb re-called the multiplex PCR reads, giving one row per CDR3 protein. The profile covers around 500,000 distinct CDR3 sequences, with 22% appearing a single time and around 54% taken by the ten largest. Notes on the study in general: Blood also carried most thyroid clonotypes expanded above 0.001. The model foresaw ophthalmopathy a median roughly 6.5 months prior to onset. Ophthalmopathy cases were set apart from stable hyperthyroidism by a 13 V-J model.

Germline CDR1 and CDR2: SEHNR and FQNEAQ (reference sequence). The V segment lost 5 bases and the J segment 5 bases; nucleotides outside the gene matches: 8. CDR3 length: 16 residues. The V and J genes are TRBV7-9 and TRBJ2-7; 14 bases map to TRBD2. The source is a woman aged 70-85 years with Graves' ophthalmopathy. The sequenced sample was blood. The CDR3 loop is CASSPPGLAGVNEQYF. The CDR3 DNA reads TGTGCCAGCAGCCCTCCGGGACTAGCGGGAGTGAACGAGCAGTACTTC.